The rows below give T cell receptor beta chains drawn from one sample of a study of cytomegalovirus exposure and HLA in healthy donors. Clones were read by immunoSEQ multiplex PCR, and TCRdb kept only the in-frame ones, dropping some. The repertoire includes some 240,000 clones, more than 75% of them detected once, and around 3.9% sits in the top ten. Material for sequencing was PBMCs. These receptors were taken from a male donor in good health and CMV-seronegative. Both conserved end residues are part of each CDR3. D genes are given only for firm matches. Where a row states a size, it is once, few, many or the class of an expanded clone; other rows omit it.

j_gene	v_gene	abundance	d_gene	CDR3nt	CDR3aa
TRBJ2-2	TRBV5-1	-	-	TGCGCCAGCAGCTTGGGGGCCCCCCCCGGGGAGCTGTTTTTT	CASSLGAPPGELFF
TRBJ2-7	TRBV5-1	once	TRBD2	TGCGCCAGCAGCCCTCGTAGCGGGACTACCTACGAGCAGTACTTC	CASSPRSGTTYEQYF
TRBJ1-5	TRBV27	few	-	TGTGCCAGCAGTTCGTACAGACAAGCACCAAGACAGCCCCAGCATTTT	CASSSYRQAPRQPQHF
TRBJ1-2	TRBV9	few	TRBD1	TGTGCCAGCAGCGTAGTGGACAGGGGCCATGGCTACACCTTC	CASSVVDRGHGYTF
TRBJ2-1	TRBV5-5	-	TRBD2	TGTGCCAGTCTGACTAGCGGGAGGTCGAGCTCCTACAATGAGCAGTTCTTC	CASLTSGRSSSYNEQFF
TRBJ2-1	TRBV29-1	-	TRBD2	TGCAGCGTCATAGCGGGAGGGCCCTTCAATGAGCAGTTCTTC	CSVIAGGPFNEQFF
TRBJ1-5	TRBV27	-	-	TGCGCCAGCAGTCCCTCCGCAGGAAACAATCAGCCCCAGCATTTT	CASSPSAGNNQPQHF
TRBJ1-2	TRBV18	-	-	TGTGCCAGCTCAGATTATGACAGGAGCCTTGGGGGCTACACCTTC	CASSDYDRSLGGYTF
TRBJ2-3	TRBV29-1	-	-	TGCAGCGTGCCAAAACAGGGAATCACAGATACGCAGTATTTT	CSVPKQGITDTQYF
TRBJ1-3	TRBV4-1	-	TRBD1	TGCGCCAGCAGCCAATGGGACAGGGGGCTCGGAAACACCATATATTTT	CASSQWDRGLGNTIYF
TRBJ1-5	TRBV28	-	TRBD1	TGTGCCAGCAGGGTACAGGGGGCGGCGCGTGGTAGCAATCAGCCCCAGCATTTT	CASRVQGAARGSNQPQHF
TRBJ2-2	TRBV27	-	TRBD2	TGTGCCAGCAGTCTGCGGCGGGGGGCTATTTTAAACACCGGGGAGCTGTTTTTT	CASSLRRGAILNTGELFF
TRBJ2-5	TRBV5-8	once	TRBD2	TGTGCCAGCAGCTTGGTTATGGCGGGAGGAAAGACCCAGTACTTC	CASSLVMAGGKTQYF
TRBJ2-5	TRBV28	once	-	TGTGCCAGCAGTCCACCCGACAGGCCGCAAGAGACCCAGTACTTC	CASSPPDRPQETQYF
TRBJ2-5	TRBV11-2	few	TRBD2	TGTGCCAGCAGCTTTGCTAGCGGAATACAAGAGACCCAGTACTTC	CASSFASGIQETQYF
TRBJ1-1	TRBV27	few	-	TGTGCCAGCACCACACGGGGATTGAACACTGAAGCTTTCTTT	CASTTRGLNTEAFF
TRBJ2-1	TRBV27	-	TRBD2	TGTGCCAGCAGCCGGGGGCTAGCGGGAGGAGGGGAGCAGTTCTTC	CASSRGLAGGGEQFF
TRBJ1-5	TRBV6-1	-	TRBD1	TGTGCCAGCAGTGGGCGACAGGGTGGTAATCAGCCCCAGCATTTT	CASSGRQGGNQPQHF
TRBJ2-3	TRBV18	-	-	TGTGCCAGCTCACCGCTGGCGGCAGATACGCAGTATTTT	CASSPLAADTQYF
TRBJ1-2	TRBV11-2	-	TRBD1	TGTGCCAGCAGCTTAGATCTGGGACAGGGCTATGGCTACACCTTC	CASSLDLGQGYGYTF
TRBJ1-1	TRBV5-1	few	-	TGCGCCAGCAGCTTGGGTCCACAGGGAACTGAAGCTTTCTTT	CASSLGPQGTEAFF
TRBJ2-7	TRBV6-5	-	-	TGTGCCAGCAGCGCCGGGACAAGGGACTACGAGCAGTACTTC	CASSAGTRDYEQYF
TRBJ2-7	TRBV11-2	-	TRBD1	TGTGCCAGCAGCTTAGCGCCCCGACAGGGGAGCTCCTACGAGCAGTACTTC	CASSLAPRQGSSYEQYF
TRBJ2-3	TRBV28	few	TRBD1	TGTGCCAGCTCAAAGTGGGGACAGACAGATACGCAGTATTTT	CASSKWGQTDTQYF
TRBJ1-5	TRBV4-2	-	-	TGTGCCAGCAGCCAAGATACGGGGAGGGGGAGGCCCCAGCATTTT	CASSQDTGRGRPQHF
TRBJ1-4	TRBV5-6	-	TRBD1	TGTGCCAGCAGCTGGGGGACAGGGAAAGGTGGCGAACTGTTTTTT	CASSWGTGKGGELFF
TRBJ2-2	TRBV10-1	-	-	TGCGCCAGCAGTGAGCACATTAGCGCCGGGGAGCTGTTTTTT	CASSEHISAGELFF
TRBJ1-5	TRBV27	-	TRBD1	TGTGCCAGCAGTTTTCTCACCGGGACAGGGGACAATCAGCCCCAGCATTTT	CASSFLTGTGDNQPQHF
TRBJ2-7	TRBV20-1	-	-	TGCAGTGCTAGGTCGGGGGAGCAGTACTTC	CSARSGEQYF
TRBJ2-3	TRBV28	-	-	TGTGCCAGCAGTTCCCCGGGACTGATTACAGATACGCAGTATTTT	CASSSPGLITDTQYF
TRBJ2-1	TRBV27	-	TRBD1	TGTGCCAGCACGGAGACAGGGAGTTACAATGAGCAGTTCTTC	CASTETGSYNEQFF
TRBJ2-7	TRBV5-4	few	-	TGTGCCAGCAGCTTCGACAGAACCTACGAGCAGTACTTC	CASSFDRTYEQYF
TRBJ2-7	TRBV28	-	-	TGTGCCAGCAGTTTATCGCAGGAGCAGTACTTC	CASSLSQEQYF
TRBJ1-1	TRBV11-2	once	-	TGTGCCAGCAGCGCGAGTAGGAACACTGAAGCTTTCTTT	CASSASRNTEAFF
TRBJ2-7	TRBV6-6	-	-	TGTGCCAGCAGTTACGTACAGGGTCCCAACGAGCAGTACTTC	CASSYVQGPNEQYF
TRBJ2-5	TRBV21-1	-	-	TGTGCCAGCAGCAAAGTCGGGGGAGTAAGCGGAGAGACCCAGTACTTC	CASSKVGGVSGETQYF
TRBJ1-2	TRBV28	-	TRBD1	TGTGCCAGCAGTTCCAGGACAGGGGGAAACTATGGCTACACCTTC	CASSSRTGGNYGYTF
TRBJ2-7	TRBV27	-	TRBD1	TGTGCCAGCAGTTTTGATGAGGACAGGGTTCGTTACGAGCAGTACTTC	CASSFDEDRVRYEQYF
TRBJ2-7	TRBV5-4	-	TRBD2	TGTGCCAGCAGCTCGGGACTAGCGGGAGTTTACGAGCAGTACTTC	CASSSGLAGVYEQYF
TRBJ2-7	TRBV29-1	once	-	TGCAGCGCGGGGTGGACCTACGAGCAGTACTTC	CSAGWTYEQYF
TRBJ1-2	TRBV7-9	-	-	TGTTCCAGCAGCTTATCTGGGGGCGCCGGCTACACCTTC	CSSSLSGGAGYTF
TRBJ2-7	TRBV7-2	-	TRBD2	TGTGCCAGCAGTCAATCGGGACTAGCGGACTACGAGCAGTACTTC	CASSQSGLADYEQYF
TRBJ1-5	TRBV19	-	-	TGTGCCAGTAGTCCGAGTCATAGCAATCAGCCCCAGCATTTT	CASSPSHSNQPQHF
TRBJ1-1	TRBV6-1	few	TRBD1	TGTGCCAGCAGGACAGGGTTACAATGGACTGAAGCTTTCTTT	CASRTGLQWTEAFF
TRBJ1-2	TRBV19	-	-	TGTGCCAGTAGTCTAGACGGTGAGAACTATGGCTACACCTTC	CASSLDGENYGYTF
TRBJ1-1	TRBV7-6	once	TRBD1	TGTGCCAGCAGGGGGACAGGGCGTACTGAAGCTTTCTTT	CASRGTGRTEAFF
TRBJ2-1	TRBV19	-	-	TGTGCCAGCAGACAGCTTAGCAATGAGCAGTTCTTC	CASRQLSNEQFF